Below are 4 T cell receptor beta chains sequenced from a single sample in a study of T-cell memory formation after mild COVID-19. TCRdb re-called the 5' RACE reads with MiXCR, one entry per CDR3 protein. The sample lists 550,000 to 700,000 distinct CDR3 sequences, about a sixth occurring once. The sequencing sample was made of PBMCs or a T cell subset sorted from them (not recorded which). Receptors originate from an adult woman who had mild COVID-19 (a few samples of this study predate the infection). Cell type and time point are not known.

The chain has TRBV4-1 and TRBJ2-1; D not certain. The CDR3 loop spans 16 amino acids. Germline assignment: CDR1 MGHRA and CDR2 YSYEKL. V was pared by 3 bases and J by 4 bases, with 16 bases between. CDR3 residues: CASSHPTDVSYNEQFF. As DNA, the CDR3 is TGCGCCAGCAGCCACCCCACAGATGTGAGTTACAATGAGCAGTTCTTC.

This clonotype turned up a few times. A read error may be the cause here, since a much bigger clone is one base away. The chain links TRBV7-3 to TRBJ1-1; 7 nucleotides agree with TRBD1. Germline trimming cut 4 bases from V and 4 bases from J; bases unmatched to any gene: 3. Germline V gene sequence: CDR1 SGHTA, CDR2 FQGTGA. CDR3 size: 13 residues. CDR3 bases: TGTGCCAGCAGCTCGACAGGGAGCACTGAAGCTTTCTTT. This gives the protein CASSSTGSTEAFF.

This clonotype was seen many times. This chain links TRBV12-3 or TRBV12-4 with TRBJ2-5; D is undetermined. Trimming pared 3 bases from V and 5 bases from J, leaving 10 bases between. CDR3 length: 13 amino acids. CDR3 coding DNA: TGTGCCAGCAGTTTCTATCGAGCGGAGACCCAGTACTTC. It translates to CASSFYRAETQYF.

The chain recombines TRBV29-1 with TRBJ2-1; 8 nucleotides align to TRBD1. This CDR3 is built from 13 residues. Germline trimming cut 0 bases from V and 9 bases from J; bases unmatched to any gene: 4. Germline values: CDR1 SQVTM, CDR2 ANQGSEA. In nucleotides, the CDR3 is TGCAGCGTTGAAGAACAGGGGGGTAGTGAGCAGTTCTTC. This codes for CSVEEQGGSEQFF.